The present T cell receptor (beta chain) was sequenced within a study of blood T cell repertoires in COVID-19. Study in general: The United States, Italy and Spain provided the acute and convalescent COVID-19 samples. T cells, B-cell-depleted T cells, or PBMCs supplied cDNA or gDNA.

CDR3 length equals 16 residues. Germline CDR1 SGHVS, CDR2 FQNEAQ. Trimming stripped 3 bases from V and 4 bases from J, with 16 bases between. A single count supports this clone. As processed by the authors: Estimation of nucleated cell counts was performed using reference gene primer amplification. The data were produced by immunoSEQ multiplex PCR, yet TCRdb's version contains in-frame clones alone and is incomplete. The V and J calls and clone size were taken over from that table, and D and trimming were inferred from the DNA. This sample has about 380,000 clones, with roughly 86% found just once. This sequence joins TRBV7-8 and TRBJ1-5; D might be TRBD1 (6 bases). The sequenced sample consisted of peripheral blood. This TCR was recovered from a human donor with acute or convalescent COVID-19. The donor label of this sample is uncertain. The CDR3 coding sequence is TGTGCCAGCAGCTTGATGAGACAGGCTGGTAATCAGCCCCAGCATTTT. It encodes CASSLMRQAGNQPQHF.